This record concerns one T cell receptor beta chain sequence. What it recognizes is unknown. The data are from a study of T cell responses to AZD1222 COVID-19 vaccine. The study, taken as a whole, reports: Spike-specific TCRs gained breadth and depth after people received two AZD1222 doses.

Repertoires were generated with immunoSEQ multiplex PCR, while TCRdb's copy carries only in-frame clones and drops some. The table records about 110,000 clones, roughly 84% of them present only once. This CDR3 is built from 16 residues. From germline, CDR1 is SEHNR and CDR2 FQNEAQ (reference sequence). V dropped 5 bases and J dropped 6 bases, with 20 bases sitting between them. V is TRBV7-9 and J is TRBJ2-1; a weak D match, TRBD2 (5 bases). The TCR originated in an adult in good health. Sequences were derived from peripheral blood, sampled on day 0 of AZD1222 vaccination. The CDR3: CASSPKERIASNEQFF. DNA of the CDR3: TGTGCCAGCAGCCCCAAGGAGCGGATAGCCTCCAATGAGCAGTTCTTC. Filled out from reference TRBV7-9 and TRBJ2-1, the complete variable domain reads DTGVSQNPRHKITKRGQNVTFRCDPISEHNRLYWYRQTLGQGPEFLTYFQNEAQLEKSRLLSDRFSAERPKGSFSTLEIQRTEQGDSAMYLCASSPKERIASNEQFFGPGTRLTVL.